The 24 T cell receptor beta chains given below trace back to one sample, sequenced in a study of blood T cell repertoires in COVID-19 (dated by TCRdb to 2020 to 2022). The library was generated by the immunoSEQ multiplex PCR assay. The table was pulled from immuneACCESS by TCRdb, which kept in-frame rearrangements only. Such tables lose some clones; where checked, under half of the loss comes from unresolved V genes, and the rest has no known cause. The sample data list approximately 92,000 clones, and about 82% of these were observed just once. The ten most abundant clones make up around 13% of the sample. Sequencing input: peripheral blood. These receptors were taken from a woman aged 60-75 years in a cohort sampled during active or convalescent COVID-19.

The gene calls are TRBV19 and TRBJ1-4; D is ambiguous. The V and J ends lost 1 base and 8 bases respectively, with 17 bases between them. CDR3 length: 16 amino acids. Germline loops: CDR1 LNHDA, CDR2 SQIVND (reference sequence). The CDR3 protein is CASSIVAGTRIEKLFF. As DNA, the CDR3 is TGTGCCAGTAGTATAGTCGCGGGCACTAGGATCGAAAAACTGTTTTTT. The entire variable domain, with the rest obtained from reference TRBV19 and TRBJ1-4, is as follows: DGGITQSPKYLFRKEGQNVTLSCEQNLNHDAMYWYRQDPGQGLRLIYYSQIVNDFQKGDIAEGYSVSREKKESFPLTVTSAQKNPTAFYLCASSIVAGTRIEKLFFGSGTQLSVL.

This clone occurred a few times. V and J are TRBV4-1 and TRBJ2-3; 8 bases are shared with TRBD1. Losses at the gene ends were 1 base for V and 9 bases for J; bases not matched to a gene: 9. The CDR3 runs to 15 residues. Per the germline V gene, CDR1 is MGHRA and CDR2 is YSYEKL. The CDR3: CASSQGQGSGTTQYF. The CDR3 DNA reads as TGCGCCAGCAGCCAAGGACAGGGGTCGGGCACCACGCAGTATTTT.

The chain links TRBV2 to TRBJ2-7; 8 bases are a match to TRBD1. The CDR3 has 15 residues. CDR1 SNHLY and CDR2 FYNNEI come from the germline V gene. With 5 bases clipped from V and 0 bases from J, the junction kept 6 bases outside the gene matches. As DNA, the CDR3 is TGTGCCAGCAGTAGAATCGGGACAGGCTCCTACGAGCAGTACTTC. Translating gives CASSRIGTGSYEQYF.

The chain recombines TRBV25-1 with TRBJ2-5, with 12 bases fitting TRBD2. CDR1 is MGHDK and CDR2 is SYGVNS in the germline V gene. Losses at the gene ends were 3 bases for V and 5 bases for J; bases not matched to a gene: 4. The CDR3 spans 15 residues. The CDR3 bases are TGTGCCAGCAGTGATCCTAGCGGGGGGGCGGAGACCCAGTACTTC. Protein sequence: CASSDPSGGAETQYF. Filled out from reference TRBV25-1 and TRBJ2-5, the complete variable domain reads EADIYQTPRYLVIGTGKKITLECSQTMGHDKMYWYQQDPGMELHLIHYSYGVNSTEKGDLSSESTVSRIRTEHFPLTLESARPSHTSQYLCASSDPSGGAETQYFGPGTRLLVL.

The rearrangement links TRBV6-5 to TRBJ1-3, with no clear D. V was shortened by 5 bases and J by 7 bases, with 18 bases between the two germline ends. Per the germline V gene, CDR1 is MNHEY and CDR2 is SVGAGI. The CDR3 contains 15 residues. CDR3 DNA sequence: TGTGCCAGCAGTCCCTATTCGCCAATCCGGAACACCATATATTTT. It specifies CASSPYSPIRNTIYF.

There are a few counts of this clone. The chain combines TRBV2 with TRBJ1-5; 7 nucleotides match TRBD1. Germline loops: CDR1 SNHLY, CDR2 FYNNEI. Germline trimming cut 4 bases from V and 2 bases from J; bases unmatched to any gene: 2. The length of the CDR3 is 14 residues. The CDR3 sequence is CASSVGQGNQPQHF. The CDR3 DNA is TGTGCCAGCAGTGTTGGACAGGGCAATCAGCCCCAGCATTTT.

The count of this clone is one. The chain uses TRBV9 and TRBJ2-1; 13 bases align to TRBD2. This CDR3 spans 22 amino acids. CDR1 is SGDLS and CDR2 is YYNGEE in the germline V gene. V lost 3 bases to trimming and J lost 8 bases; unmatched junction nucleotides: 26. The CDR3 DNA reads as TGTGCCAGCAGCGGGCGTCCCGGGACAGGGTATACTAGCGGGAGGGCCGGGTATGAGCAGTTCTTC. It specifies CASSGRPGTGYTSGRAGYEQFF.

The count of this clone is one. V gene TRBV9 combines with J gene TRBJ2-1, with 7 bases that match TRBD1. There are 15 residues in the CDR3. Germline CDR1 and CDR2: SGDLS and YYNGEE. V gave up 4 bases and J gave up 5 bases; unmatched junction bases: 9. The CDR3 sequence is CASSTPGQNHNEQFF. CDR3 coding DNA: TGTGCCAGCAGCACGCCGGGACAGAATCACAATGAGCAGTTCTTC.

The V gene is TRBV29-1, the J gene TRBJ1-2; 7 nucleotides match TRBD1. The trim removed 4 bases at V and 4 bases at J, leaving 9 bases unmatched. The CDR3 has 14 residues. Germline V gene lookup returns CDR1 SQVTM and CDR2 ANQGSEA. CDR3 loop: CSVAETGIVYGYTF. The CDR3 DNA follows: TGCAGCGTTGCAGAGACAGGGATAGTCTATGGCTACACCTTC.

This chain links TRBV19 with TRBJ1-5, with 9 bases that match TRBD1. J gave up 4 bases and V 4 bases, and 8 bases lay outside the gene matches. Germline assignment: CDR1 LNHDA and CDR2 SQIVND (reference sequence). This CDR3 spans 16 amino acids. CDR3 amino acids: CASSNDRGGRNQPQHF. The CDR3 DNA follows: TGTGCCAGTAGTAATGACAGGGGGGGGAGAAATCAGCCCCAGCATTTT.

V and J are TRBV9 and TRBJ2-2; possible D gene TRBD1, 7 bases. Per germline, CDR1 SGDLS and CDR2 YYNGEE. Trimming removed 0 bases from V and 1 base from J, with 10 bases in between. CDR3 size: 16 residues. The CDR3 region is CASSVAGGKNTGELFF. CDR3 nucleotides: TGTGCCAGCAGCGTAGCAGGGGGGAAGAACACCGGGGAGCTGTTTTTT.

This clone was detected once. The rearrangement links TRBV24-1 to TRBJ2-7; no definite D call. The germline V gene encodes CDR1 KGHDR and CDR2 SFDVKD. Trimming cost V 5 bases and J 4 bases, with 20 bases left between them. The CDR3 loop spans 16 amino acids. CDR3 sequence: CATSGPGPRVGYEQYF. The CDR3 nucleotides are TGTGCCACCAGTGGTCCTGGGCCGAGAGTTGGGTACGAGCAGTACTTC.

The rearrangement joins TRBV6-5 to TRBJ2-1, with TRBD2 matching 9 bases. This CDR3 comprises 15 residues. Trimming cost V 3 bases and J 9 bases; bases outside gene matches: 9. CDR1 MNHEY and CDR2 SVGAGI come from the germline V gene. CDR3 sequence (DNA): TGTGCCAGCAGTTATCTGGCGGGAGGGCCGTTTGAGCAGTTCTTC. Translating it yields CASSYLAGGPFEQFF.

This clone was counted a single time. This chain joins TRBV9 and TRBJ2-3, with 9 nucleotides matching TRBD1. Germline V gene sequence: CDR1 SGDLS, CDR2 YYNGEE. The CDR3 is 15 amino acids. Trimming removed 3 bases from V and 4 bases from J; junction bases left unmatched: 6. The CDR3 spells CASSAQGQGPDTQYF. The CDR3 nucleotides are TGTGCCAGCAGCGCCCAGGGACAGGGCCCAGATACGCAGTATTTT.

The rearrangement links TRBV3-1 (or the pseudogene TRBV3-2) to TRBJ1-2; 7 nucleotides agree with TRBD1. This CDR3 region has 16 residues. Germline lookup yields CDR1 LGHDT and CDR2 YNNKEL (reference sequence). J lost 8 bases, V lost 1 base, and 13 bases had no gene match. The CDR3: CASSQGLGQTYFGYTF. CDR3 DNA: TGTGCCAGCAGCCAAGGGTTGGGACAGACATATTTCGGCTACACCTTC.

The gene calls are TRBV19 and TRBJ1-6, with D unresolved. V lost 2 bases and J 9 bases, leaving 11 bases between the germline ends. There are 14 residues in the CDR3. Germline lookup yields CDR1 LNHDA and CDR2 SQIVND (reference sequence). The DNA of the CDR3 is TGTGCCAGTAGTATACCCGAGGTTGCTTCACCCCTCCACTTT. Translated: CASSIPEVASPLHF.

The chain recombines TRBV25-1 with TRBJ1-1; D not resolved. CDR3 size: 13 residues. The germline V and J ends were trimmed by 3 bases and 3 bases, with 8 bases remaining between them. Germline V gives CDR1 MGHDK, CDR2 SYGVNS. The CDR3 sequence: CASSDREDTEAFF. CDR3 coding DNA: TGTGCCAGCAGTGATAGGGAGGACACTGAAGCTTTCTTT.

This chain connects TRBV14 to TRBJ2-5, with TRBD1 identical over 8 bases. With 2 bases clipped from V and 4 bases from J, the junction kept 9 bases outside the gene matches. The germline V gene has CDR1 SGHDN and CDR2 FVKESK. CDR3 length: 16 amino acids. CDR3 nucleotides: TGTGCCAGCAGCCAATTCGAACAGGGGGGCCGAGAGACCCAGTACTTC. Protein sequence: CASSQFEQGGRETQYF.

V usage is TRBV5-1 and J usage is TRBJ1-3; TRBD1 matches 9 bases. Germline values: CDR1 SGHRS, CDR2 YFSETQ. The CDR3 consists of 17 residues. V was pared by 0 bases and J by 2 bases, with 6 bases of the junction left unmatched. The CDR3 region is CASSLVPGQGPGNTIYF. The CDR3 DNA sequence: TGCGCCAGCAGCTTGGTACCGGGACAGGGCCCTGGAAACACCATATATTTT.

The chain is built from TRBV24-1 and TRBJ2-3; D is ambiguous. The CDR3 spans 11 residues. Germline assignment: CDR1 KGHDR and CDR2 SFDVKD. V dropped 9 bases and J dropped 3 bases, with 6 bases sitting between them. In DNA, the CDR3 is TGTGCCACCGAACTAACAGATACGCAGTATTTT. It specifies CATELTDTQYF.

V gene TRBV7-3 combines with J gene TRBJ1-1; 11 positions match TRBD1. Germline trimming cut 5 bases from V and 5 bases from J; bases unmatched to any gene: 7. Germline CDR1 is SGHTA and CDR2 is FQGTGA. CDR3 length: 15 amino acids. CDR3 sequence: CASSPPDRGLTEAFF. As DNA, the CDR3 is TGTGCCAGCAGCCCCCCGGACAGGGGGCTTACTGAAGCTTTCTTT. Looking up the rest from reference TRBV7-3 and TRBJ1-1 gives the full variable domain: GAGVSQTPSNKVTEKGKYVELRCDPISGHTALYWYRQSLGQGPEFLIYFQGTGAADDSGLPNDRFFAVRPEGSVSTLKIQRTERGDSAVYLCASSPPDRGLTEAFFGQGTRLTVV.

This clone was found a few times. The genes are TRBV29-1 and TRBJ2-1; possible D gene TRBD1, 6 bases. Looked up from germline, CDR1 is SQVTM and CDR2 is ANQGSEA. The CDR3 spans 17 residues. Trimming shortened V by 1 base and J by 0 bases, and 16 bases separated the two germline ends. The CDR3, as DNA: TGCAGCGTTGAAGGGACTGGACAGTGGGGCTCCTACAATGAGCAGTTCTTC. Protein: CSVEGTGQWGSYNEQFF.

The rearrangement links TRBV14 to TRBJ2-2; D might be TRBD2 (6 bases). The germline CDR1 and CDR2 sequences are SGHDN and FVKESK. V lost 4 bases, J lost 8 bases, and 17 bases lay in between. This CDR3 has 15 amino acids. The CDR3 reads CASSPRYGGAGELFF. In DNA, the CDR3 is TGTGCCAGCAGCCCAAGATACGGCGGGGCGGGGGAGCTGTTTTTT.

The chain joins TRBV7-3 to TRBJ2-5; no firm D call. CDR1 is SGHTA, CDR2 FQGTGA, per germline. Trimming stripped 5 bases from V and 5 bases from J, with 9 bases between. The CDR3 is made up of 12 amino acids. CDR3 amino acids: CASSLPRETQYF. The CDR3 DNA reads TGTGCCAGCAGCCTCCCTCGGGAGACCCAGTACTTC.